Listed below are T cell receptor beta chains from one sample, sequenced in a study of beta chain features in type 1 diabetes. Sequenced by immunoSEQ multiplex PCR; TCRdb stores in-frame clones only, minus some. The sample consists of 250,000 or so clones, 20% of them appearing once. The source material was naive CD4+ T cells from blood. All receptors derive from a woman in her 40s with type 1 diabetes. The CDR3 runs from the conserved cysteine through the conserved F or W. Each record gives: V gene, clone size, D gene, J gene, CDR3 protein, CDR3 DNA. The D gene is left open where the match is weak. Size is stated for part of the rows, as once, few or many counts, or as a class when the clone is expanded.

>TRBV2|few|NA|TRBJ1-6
CASSDPRVDSPLHF
TGTGCCAGCAGTGATCCCAGGGTGGATTCACCCCTCCACTTT
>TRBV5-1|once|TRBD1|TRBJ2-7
CASSLGGTGSEQYF
TGCGCCAGCAGCTTGGGTGGGACAGGGTCCGAGCAGTACTTC
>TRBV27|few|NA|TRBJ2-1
CASSLTLALYNEQFF
TGTGCCAGCAGTTTAACGCTAGCCCTCTACAATGAGCAGTTCTTC
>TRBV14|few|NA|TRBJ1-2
CASSQGGLTYGYTF
TGTGCCAGCAGCCAAGGAGGTCTGACCTATGGCTACACCTTC
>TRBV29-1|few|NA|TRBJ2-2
CSVKAGQGQGSGELFF
TGCAGCGTCAAAGCCGGGCAGGGTCAGGGGTCCGGGGAGCTGTTTTTT
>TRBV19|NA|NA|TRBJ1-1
CASRRSTEAFF
TGTGCCAGCAGACGGAGTACTGAAGCTTTCTTT
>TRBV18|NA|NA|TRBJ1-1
CASSPGQAEAFF
TGTGCCAGCTCACCGGGACAAGCCGAAGCTTTCTTT
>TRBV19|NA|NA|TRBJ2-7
CASSPDRVSYEQYF
TGTGCCAGTAGCCCGGACAGAGTCTCCTACGAGCAGTACTTC
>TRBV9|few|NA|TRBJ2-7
CASSRQGIYEQYF
TGTGCCAGCAGTCGGCAGGGCATCTACGAGCAGTACTTC
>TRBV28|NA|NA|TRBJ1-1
CATGEGGLGNPEAFF
TGTGCCACCGGGGAAGGCGGGCTGGGAAACCCTGAAGCTTTCTTT
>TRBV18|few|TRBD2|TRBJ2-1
CASSPPGLAGGLDEQFF
TGTGCCAGCTCACCGCCGGGACTAGCGGGGGGCCTGGATGAGCAGTTCTTC
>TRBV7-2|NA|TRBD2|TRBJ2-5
CASSPGGGQETQYF
TGTGCCAGCAGCCCTGGGGGGGGTCAAGAGACCCAGTACTTC
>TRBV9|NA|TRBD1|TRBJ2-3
CASSVQGAGSTDTQYF
TGTGCCAGCAGCGTGCAGGGGGCTGGGTCGACAGATACGCAGTATTTT
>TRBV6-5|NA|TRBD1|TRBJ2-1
CASSTGTGSYNEQFF
TGTGCCAGCAGCACCGGGACAGGCTCCTACAATGAGCAGTTCTTC
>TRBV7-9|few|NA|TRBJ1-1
CASSRREEAFF
TGTGCCAGCAGCAGACGGGAAGAAGCTTTCTTT
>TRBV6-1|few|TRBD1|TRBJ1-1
CASRNRGQLNTEAFF
TGTGCCAGCCGAAACAGGGGCCAACTGAACACTGAAGCTTTCTTT
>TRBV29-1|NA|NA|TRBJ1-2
CSVEETGINYGYTF
TGCAGCGTTGAAGAAACAGGGATCAACTATGGCTACACCTTC
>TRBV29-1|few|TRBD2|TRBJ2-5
CSVEWASGQETQYF
TGCAGCGTTGAATGGGCTAGCGGACAAGAGACCCAGTACTTC
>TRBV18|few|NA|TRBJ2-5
CASSRGSTETQYF
TGTGCCAGCTCACGAGGGTCGACGGAGACCCAGTACTTC
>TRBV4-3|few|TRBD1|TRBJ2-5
CASSPGQGGETQYF
TGCGCCAGCAGCCCCGGACAGGGAGGAGAGACCCAGTACTTC
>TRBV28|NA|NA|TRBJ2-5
CASSSPWFLGEQYF
TGTGCCAGCAGTTCGCCCTGGTTCCTGGGAGAGCAGTACTTC
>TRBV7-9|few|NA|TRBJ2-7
CATSRGGYEQYF
TGTGCCACCAGCAGGGGTGGCTACGAGCAGTACTTC
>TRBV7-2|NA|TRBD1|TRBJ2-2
CASSLLSTGDAGELFF
TGTGCCAGCAGCTTACTTTCGACAGGGGACGCCGGGGAGCTGTTTTTT
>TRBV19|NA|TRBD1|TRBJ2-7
CASTNPGQGGHEQYF
TGTGCCAGTACAAATCCGGGACAGGGAGGGCACGAGCAGTACTTC
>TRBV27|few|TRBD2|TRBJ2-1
CASSSGLAGANEQFF
TGTGCCAGCAGTTCCGGACTAGCGGGGGCCAATGAGCAGTTCTTC
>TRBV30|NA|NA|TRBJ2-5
CAWRGPGGQTQYF
TGTGCCTGGAGGGGGCCCGGGGGACAGACCCAGTACTTC
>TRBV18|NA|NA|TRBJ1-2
CASSPEQGYGYTF
TGTGCCAGCTCACCAGAACAGGGCTATGGCTACACCTTC
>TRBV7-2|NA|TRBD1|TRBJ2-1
CASSRQGASYNEQFF
TGTGCCAGCAGCCGACAGGGAGCATCCTACAATGAGCAGTTCTTC
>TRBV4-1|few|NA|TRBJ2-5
CASSQDRTQYF
TGCGCCAGCAGCCAAGACCGGACCCAGTACTTC
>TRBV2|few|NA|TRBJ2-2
CASSAGSNTGELFF
TGTGCCAGCAGTGCAGGGTCGAACACCGGGGAGCTGTTTTTT
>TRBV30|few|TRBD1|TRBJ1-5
CAWSVGQGGNQPQHF
TGTGCCTGGAGTGTTGGACAGGGAGGCAATCAGCCCCAGCATTTT